The 20 T cell receptor beta chains below come from one sample, sequenced in a study of beta chain features in type 1 diabetes. What these receptors recognize is not known. Findings and caveats of the study: Shortening of TCRB CDR3s, moderate but significant, appeared in all four CD4+ subsets of Type 1 diabetes patients.

The isolated RNA, all of it, was reverse transcribed, so expressed TCRB transcripts were what got sequenced. Data came from immunoSEQ multiplex PCR; TCRdb stores just in-frame clones and leaves some out. This table has over 200,000 clones, roughly a tenth appearing once. Material: naive CD4+ T cells from blood. These receptors all stem from a man aged 25 to 40 with type 1 diabetes.

This clone was seen more than once but under ten times. The chain combines TRBV2 with TRBJ2-1, with 7 bases aligning to TRBD1. The CDR3 is 15 residues long. V lost 8 bases, J lost 0 bases, and 7 bases stayed unmatched. Germline V gene lookup returns CDR1 SNHLY and CDR2 FYNNEI. CDR3 region: CASDRTGSSYNEQFF. The CDR3, as DNA: TGTGCCAGCGACCGGACAGGAAGCTCCTACAATGAGCAGTTCTTC.

This chain uses TRBV6-6 with TRBJ1-6; TRBD1 aligns across 10 bases. Germline CDR1 reads MNHNY; CDR2 reads SVGAGI (reference sequence). CDR3 length equals 14 residues. The V gene end was trimmed by 6 bases and the J gene end by 6 bases; junction bases not matched to a gene: 2. The CDR3 nucleotides read TGTGCCAGCAGCCGGACAGGGGGTAATTCACCCCTCCACTTT. It translates to CASSRTGGNSPLHF.

The chain links TRBV5-6 to TRBJ2-3; 10 bases align to TRBD2. CDR3 size: 16 residues. From germline, CDR1 is SGHDT and CDR2 YYEEEE. Trimming at V came to 1 base and at J to 3 bases, leaving 5 bases not matched to a gene. In DNA, the CDR3 is TGTGCCAGCAGCTTGCGGACTAGCGGTATGACAGATACGCAGTATTTT. Its protein product is CASSLRTSGMTDTQYF.

This clone has only a few counts. The V and J genes are TRBV5-1 and TRBJ2-1, with 7 bases matching TRBD2. From germline, CDR1 is SGHRS and CDR2 YFSETQ. CDR3 length: 16 residues. Trimming took 0 bases from V and 8 from J; bases not matched to a gene: 11. The CDR3 region has the DNA TGCGCCAGCAGCTTGGGACCGGGACTAACGGGGTATGAGCAGTTCTTC. Its protein product is CASSLGPGLTGYEQFF.

The chain links TRBV5-4 to TRBJ2-4, with TRBD1 identical over 7 bases. Per the germline V gene, CDR1 is SGHNT and CDR2 is YYREEE (reference sequence). V was clipped by 4 bases and J by 5 bases; unmatched bases: 6. This CDR3 region has 14 residues. CDR3 nucleotide sequence: TGTGCCAGCAGCGAGGTCACAGGGGAAAACATTCAGTACTTC. Translation: CASSEVTGENIQYF.

The chain carries TRBV4-3 and TRBJ2-1; TRBD2 matches at 11 bases. This CDR3 comprises 16 residues. Germline CDR1 LGHNA, CDR2 YSLEER. Germline trimming cut 0 bases from V and 12 bases from J; bases unmatched to any gene: 10. The CDR3 region is CASSQESDSGGVRQFF. The CDR3 DNA reads TGCGCCAGCAGCCAAGAGAGCGATAGCGGGGGGGTGAGGCAGTTCTTC.

This chain uses TRBV18 with TRBJ1-6, with a possible D match to TRBD1 (5 bases). Looked up from germline, CDR1 is KGHSH and CDR2 is LQKENI. V gave up 0 bases and J gave up 9 bases, with 9 bases separating them. The CDR3 runs to 14 residues. CDR3: CASSPPGGVSPLHF. CDR3 nucleotides: TGTGCCAGCTCACCACCCGGGGGGGTTTCACCCCTCCACTTT.

This clone has a handful of counts. The gene calls are TRBV19 and TRBJ1-2; D not certain. From germline, CDR1 is LNHDA and CDR2 SQIVND (reference sequence). The CDR3 totals 13 residues. Trimming removed 2 bases from V and 3 bases from J, with 7 bases in between. The CDR3 region has the DNA TGTGCCAGTAGTATATCGAGGTACTATGGCTACACCTTC. Protein: CASSISRYYGYTF.

This chain links TRBV6-6 with TRBJ2-7; D is undetermined. The germline V gene encodes CDR1 MNHNY and CDR2 SVGAGI (reference sequence). The V end lost 4 bases, the J end lost 0 bases, and 13 bases lay between the germline ends. The CDR3 totals 15 residues. The CDR3 bases are TGTGCCAGCAGTTCCCCTTGGGCCAGCTCCTACGAGCAGTACTTC. The encoded protein is CASSSPWASSYEQYF.

CDR3 nucleotide sequence: TGTGCCAGCAATTTAGTAGCAGATACGCAGTATTTT. Translation gives CASNLVADTQYF. V is TRBV2 and J is TRBJ2-3; D is uncertain. The V gene's germline CDR1 is SNHLY and CDR2 FYNNEI. The V end was cut by 7 bases, the J end by 4 bases, with 9 bases between. The length of the CDR3 is 12 residues.

In its sample, this clone was seen a few times. J is TRBJ1-1 and V is TRBV7-2; possibly TRBD1 for D (5 bases). Germline values: CDR1 SGHTA, CDR2 FQGNSA. Between the trimmed V and J ends, which lost 7 bases and 4 bases, there was a span of 16 bases. This CDR3 spans 14 amino acids. DNA of the CDR3: TGTGCCAGCAACCTAGTCGGGGGTAGCACTGAAGCTTTCTTT. Residues: CASNLVGGSTEAFF.

This clone has more than one count but fewer than ten. The rearrangement joins TRBV5-1 to TRBJ1-6, with D uncertain. Trimming shortened V by 3 bases and J by 7 bases, and 14 bases separated the two germline ends. There are 15 residues in the CDR3. Germline CDR1 and CDR2: SGHRS and YFSETQ. The CDR3 nucleotides read TGCGCCAGCAGCTATGCCGAGGGAATGAATTCACCCCTCCACTTT. Translation: CASSYAEGMNSPLHF.

J is TRBJ1-5 and V is TRBV19, with TRBD1 matching over 8 bases. The CDR3 is made up of 16 amino acids. V was clipped by 5 bases and J by 1 base; unmatched bases: 7. Germline CDR1 reads LNHDA; CDR2 reads SQIVND (reference sequence). For the CDR3, the DNA is TGTGCCAGTAGTTCCAACAGGGGGGTCAGCAATCAGCCCCAGCATTTT. This gives the protein CASSSNRGVSNQPQHF.

CDR3 coding DNA: TGTGCCAGCAGTGGGAGACTTCTCAACACTGAAGCTTTCTTT. Translated: CASSGRLLNTEAFF. V gene TRBV6-5 combines with J gene TRBJ1-1, with D hard to call. The germline CDR1 and CDR2 sequences are MNHEY and SVGAGI. V was clipped by 5 bases and J by 2 bases, with 12 bases between them. This CDR3 comprises 14 residues.

This clone was counted only a few times. The rearrangement uses TRBV5-1 and TRBJ2-5; 10 bases match TRBD2. From germline, CDR1 is SGHRS and CDR2 YFSETQ. The CDR3 runs to 15 residues. Losses at the gene ends were 4 bases for V and 5 bases for J; bases not matched to a gene: 8. The CDR3 spells CASSPGLADGETQYF. The CDR3 nucleotides read TGCGCCAGCAGCCCTGGACTAGCGGACGGGGAGACCCAGTACTTC.

The chain links TRBV7-9 to TRBJ1-6, with 8 bases matching TRBD1. The CDR3 length is 14 residues. The V gene's germline CDR1 is SEHNR and CDR2 FQNEAQ (reference sequence). V shed 4 bases and J 11 bases; nucleotides not matched to a gene: 7. CDR3 sequence (DNA): TGTGCCAGCAGCTCGGACAGGGCTTATCCACCCCTCCACTTT. This gives the protein CASSSDRAYPPLHF.

The gene calls are TRBV13 and TRBJ2-2; D is possibly TRBD1 (5 bases). V lost 5 bases to trimming and J lost 3 bases, with 19 bases between them. Germline V gene data show CDR1 as PRHDT and CDR2 as FYEKMQ (reference sequence). The CDR3 runs to 17 residues. The CDR3 sequence is CASSALTTDRYTGELFF. CDR3 sequence (DNA): TGTGCCAGCAGCGCGTTAACGACAGACCGATACACCGGGGAGCTGTTTTTT.

This clone was observed a handful of times. The gene calls are TRBV5-1 and TRBJ2-6; the match to TRBD1 covers 10 bases. With V trimmed by 0 bases and J by 1 base, 13 bases remained unmatched. Germline V gene sequence: CDR1 SGHRS, CDR2 YFSETQ. The CDR3 loop spans 21 amino acids. CDR3 nucleotides: TGCGCCAGCAGCTTGGCCTTCCTGGGACAGGGGAGCCTATCTGGGGCCAACGTCCTGACTTTC. Its protein is CASSLAFLGQGSLSGANVLTF. Full variable domain (missing parts from reference TRBV5-1 and TRBJ2-6): KAGVTQTPRYLIKTRGQQVTLSCSPISGHRSVSWYQQTPGQGLQFLFEYFSETQRNKGNFPGRFSGRQFSNSRSEMNVSTLELGDSALYLCASSLAFLGQGSLSGANVLTFGAGSRLTVL.

This chain joins TRBV7-9 and TRBJ1-1; TRBD1 is a possible D gene (5 bases). V was clipped by 5 bases and J by 3 bases, with 25 bases between them. The germline V gene encodes CDR1 SEHNR and CDR2 FQNEAQ (reference sequence). The CDR3 covers 18 residues. CDR3 sequence reads: CASSTPDSAPWGDTEAFF. The CDR3, as DNA: TGTGCCAGCAGCACTCCTGACAGTGCTCCCTGGGGTGACACTGAAGCTTTCTTT.

This sequence joins TRBV6-1 and TRBJ2-3; no definite D call. Trimming took off 0 bases at V and 7 bases at J, with 8 bases between the two ends. The CDR3 sequence is 13 residues long. CDR1 and CDR2 (germline): MNHNS, SASEGT. The CDR3 DNA reads as TGTGCCAGCAGTGAAGCGTCGAGCCATACGCAGTATTTT. The encoded protein is CASSEASSHTQYF.